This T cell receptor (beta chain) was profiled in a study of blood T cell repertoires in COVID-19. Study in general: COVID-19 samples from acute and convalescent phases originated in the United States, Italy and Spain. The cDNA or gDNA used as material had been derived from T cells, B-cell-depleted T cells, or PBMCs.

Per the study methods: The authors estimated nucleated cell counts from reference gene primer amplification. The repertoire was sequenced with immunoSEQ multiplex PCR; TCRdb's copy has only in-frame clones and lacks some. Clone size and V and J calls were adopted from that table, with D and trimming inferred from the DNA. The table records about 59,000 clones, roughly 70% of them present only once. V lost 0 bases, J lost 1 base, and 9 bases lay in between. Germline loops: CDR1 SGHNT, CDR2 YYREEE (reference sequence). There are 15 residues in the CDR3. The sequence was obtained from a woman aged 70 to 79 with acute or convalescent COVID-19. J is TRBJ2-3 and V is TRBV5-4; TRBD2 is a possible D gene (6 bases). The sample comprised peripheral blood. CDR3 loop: CASSLDGGGTDTQYF. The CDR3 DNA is TGTGCCAGCAGCTTGGATGGCGGGGGCACAGATACGCAGTATTTT.